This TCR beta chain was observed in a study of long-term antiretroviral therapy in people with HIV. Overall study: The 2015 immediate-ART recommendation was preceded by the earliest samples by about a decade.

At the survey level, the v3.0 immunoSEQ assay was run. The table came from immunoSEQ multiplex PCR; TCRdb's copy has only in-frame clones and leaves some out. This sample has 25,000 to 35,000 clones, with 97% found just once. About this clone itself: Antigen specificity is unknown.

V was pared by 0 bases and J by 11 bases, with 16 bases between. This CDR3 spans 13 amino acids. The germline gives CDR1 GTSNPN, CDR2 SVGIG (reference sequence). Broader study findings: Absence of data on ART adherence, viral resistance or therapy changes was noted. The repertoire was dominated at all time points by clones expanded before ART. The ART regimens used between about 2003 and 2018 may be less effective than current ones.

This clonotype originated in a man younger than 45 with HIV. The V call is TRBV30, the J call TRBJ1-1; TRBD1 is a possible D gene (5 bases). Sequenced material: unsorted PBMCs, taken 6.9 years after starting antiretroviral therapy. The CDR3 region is CAWSVLGGDKAFF. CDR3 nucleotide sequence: TGTGCCTGGAGTGTACTGGGAGGGGATAAGGCTTTCTTT.